The source of this T cell receptor beta chain is a study of cytomegalovirus exposure and HLA in healthy donors (TCRdb year 2017). Study-wide context: An earlier analysis of several hundred of the donors reported more than 250 Gb of sequence data and 117 million unique TCR beta sequences from some 180 million T cells. Around 330 gigabases of sequencing data and around 88 million unique TCR sequences made up an early release that covered some 640 HLA-typed donors. The genetic ancestry cluster associated with self-reported Caucasian donors included around 76% of the roughly 410 genotyped donors. The study was designed to test whether signatures of past pathogen exposure could be identified by cataloging public T cell receptors. The T cell repertoires of around 730 subjects were profiled by immunosequencing and related to cytomegalovirus serostatus. In addition to the first cohort of 500 to 850 subjects, a separate validation cohort of over 90 different subjects was used. To predict cytomegalovirus infection status, the study brought together high-throughput TCR immunosequencing, statistical association of individual TCRs with disease status, and machine learning. A later analysis re-examined previously published TCR beta repertoires from over 500 donors and added high-resolution HLA genotyping to investigate patterns of TCR occurrence. Rather than using new phenotypic data, the later analysis identified candidate immune exposures from TCR beta sequences and from how often those sequences occurred across donors. An earlier analysis of more than 450 of the donors used high-throughput TCR beta sequencing to judge whether each TCR beta V gene segment behaved as functional or pseudogenic. Donor age, sex, ethnicity and CMV serostatus were collected together with the repertoire data. Genome-wide SNP genotypes for about 55% of the roughly 670 donors were used in a later genetic analysis, which treated that subset as a discovery cohort. All discovery cohort repertoires had been generated using a single sequencing platform. Class I and class II HLA loci were covered by the typing at four-digit resolution. Typing coverage differed by locus: A, B, C, DRB1 and DQB1 were typed in about 629-640 donors, DQA1 in 500 to 550, DPA1 in 606, and DPB1 in approximately 450. Because of strong linkage in the cohort, roughly five DR-DQ haplotypes were treated as single units for association and clustering. On average, around 240,000 unique TCR beta nucleotide sequences were sequenced per donor among 350 to 400 genotyped donors of the cohort, with roughly 18% of those sequences being non-productive. The research as a whole found: Most TCR sequences were seen in very few donors, while some public TCRs were found in many individuals. CMV serostatus was the only immune exposure information available for the cohort. Because HLA typing was unavailable for some donors at each locus, only the typed subset was used in association tests. In a later analysis, HLA-associated TCR beta chains showed more clonal expansion and lower generation probabilities than non-associated chains that were equally common. Compared with the roughly 600-donor mean, donors in an Asian-associated ancestry cluster had fewer N-insertions in productive TCRs, according to a later genetic analysis. Linkage disequilibrium might explain the correlated functional status among segregating V segments, but an unknown experimental factor could not be ruled out. A further reported finding was that TCR beta sequences accurately predicted the HLA-A and HLA-B alleles for most subjects in the first cohort. The classifier was reported to diagnose cytomegalovirus status with high specificity and sensitivity in both the original and validation cohorts. The study listed 150 to 200 TCR beta chains as associated with cytomegalovirus. Because counts were too low, 15 to 20 rarely observed V segments, including chromosome 9 orphons, were left out of the earlier analysis of several hundred of the donors. According to a later analysis, TCR association rates differed among HLA loci, with DRB1 alleles showing the most associated TCRs and HLA-C alleles showing the fewest. Some IMGT-functional V segments, including TRBV6-2 and TRBV6-3, could not be told apart with the 87-base-pair reads, so those segments were excluded. According to the authors, the approach could potentially be generalized to other disease states and immunological phenotypes. The cohort was sequenced for TCR beta chains only, and without alpha or paired-chain data the features that could be detected were limited. In vitro tests confirmed that a few of the cytomegalovirus-associated TCR beta chains recognize cytomegalovirus antigens. The presence/absence analyses assumed that sequencing depth was roughly uniform across donors, and that assumption may not be true. Most CMV-associated TCR beta chains appeared to be HLA-restricted in a later analysis, and the HLA associations seemed to be driven largely by CMV exposure. When HLA alleles, especially DR and DQ, strongly co-occurred, TCR associations were difficult to assign to individual alleles. According to a later analysis, parvovirus B19, influenza, CMV and Epstein-Barr virus appeared linked to several top co-occurrence clusters. A later analysis associated 15,000 to 20,000 TCR beta sequences with specific HLA alleles at a false discovery rate of 0.05. An earlier analysis of some 590 of the donors showed that most TCR beta V segments appeared in productive rearrangements either about 90% or about 30% of the time, which broadly matched IMGT annotations. A cluster of highly shared sequence variants was judged likely to represent a technical artifact of the sequencing pipeline. A later genetic analysis associated a missense DCLRE1C variant with V-gene and J-gene trimming of TCR beta chains, and an independent cohort replicated the association.

To note about this clone: The antigen it recognizes is unknown. It has no much larger one-base neighbor in the sample; base qualities were not kept.

The germline V gene gives CDR1 as SGHTS and CDR2 as YDEGEE. Including cysteine and phenylalanine, the CDR3 has 17 amino acids. CDR3 DNA is the only sequence kept; it has 51 bases, read in frame from the first base. V loses 2 bases at its end and J loses 5 bases; junction bases beyond the gene matches: 13. Library generation was performed with the immunoSEQ multiplex PCR assay. A mixture of 60 forward primers for TCR Vbeta segments and 13 reverse primers for TCR Jbeta segments was used in the multiplex PCR. A multiplex PCR assay on genomic DNA amplified the CDR3 region of rearranged TCR beta genes. On the Illumina HiSeq System, the amplified TCR beta libraries were sequenced as 87-base-pair reads. On the authors' methods: A later analysis counted approximately 76 million unique TCR beta chains across the 600 to 850 repertoires, and around 9.9 million of these chains were shared by at least two donors. Raw reads were error-corrected and collapsed into unique sequences with a nearest-neighbor algorithm that merged closely related sequences to remove PCR and sequencing errors. V, D and J gene segments were assigned by aligning CDR3 sequences to IMGT reference sequences. For a sequence to be retained, a match of at least six nucleotides to both a V gene segment and a J gene segment was required. A rearrangement counted as productive if the CDR3 had no stop codons and remained in frame with V and J, and every other rearrangement counted as non-productive. Following IMGT convention, CDR3 was defined as the stretch from the second conserved V-encoded cysteine to the conserved J-encoded phenylalanine. In an earlier analysis of 550 to 650 of the donors, sequences lacking an unambiguous match to a single V gene segment were excluded. An earlier analysis of approximately 590 of the donors called V segments functional above 56.7% productive rearrangements and segregating when the between-donor standard deviation exceeded 5%. To diagnose cytomegalovirus status from the catalog of TCR beta chain sequences, a statistical classification framework was built. V and J gene assignment, in a later analysis, came from comparing TCR nucleotide sequences with IMGT/GENE-DB human TR gene sequences. Using the TCRdist pipeline, a later analysis assigned CDR3 sequences along with most-parsimonious VDJ recombination scenarios. In a later analysis, every TCR beta chain was defined by the combination of its CDR3 amino acid sequence and its V-gene family, and reads without a unique V-gene family were dropped. To address suspected cross-contamination and a sequencing artifact, a later analysis removed several hundred highly shared, low-generation-probability nucleotide sequences. For each public chain, a later analysis derived a clonal expansion index from normalized ranks of inferred template counts within each repertoire. In a later analysis, generation probabilities were computed using a VDJ recombination model fitted to out-of-frame rearrangements, and the results were checked against IGoR. In a later analysis, hypergeometric tests were used to score TCR-TCR, TCR-HLA and TCR-CMV co-occurrence, with a repertoire-size bias correction applied to TCR pairs. To estimate false discovery rates, a later analysis permuted the HLA or CMV assignments 20 times. In a later analysis, co-occurring TCRs were grouped using DBSCAN, and TCRdist sequence similarity was added for clustering within HLA-allele-positive subsets. For co-occurrence clustering, repertoires with fewer than 30,000 or more than 120,000 public chains were excluded, along with five repertoires with anomalous nucleotide sharing. The source is immuneACCESS, and TCRdb retained only in-frame sequences with V and J called. Part of the clones is not carried over; for the studies checked, unresolved V genes explain less than half of this, and the remainder is unexplained. For V, J and clone size, that table is used; D and trimming come from the DNA. For this sample the table gives 90,000 or so clones, of which 60% to 80% were detected only once. The ten largest clones capture 6% of the sample.

The cohort consisted of some 730 healthy bone marrow donors. At the time of sampling, every cohort member was nominally healthy, though immune exposures that went unrecorded were likely present. The donor tested CMV seronegative, placing the donor among the 352 seronegative members of the cohort. Each donor provided a peripheral blood sample, and peripheral blood mononuclear cells were used for TCR beta sequencing. The Qiagen DNeasy Blood Extraction Kit was used to extract genomic DNA from the blood cell samples. The chain was built from TRBV5-8 and TRBJ2-7; 10 of the junction bases match TRBD2. The sequenced sample consisted of PBMCs. The origin of this receptor is a female donor in good health and CMV-seronegative. At the DNA level, the sequence is TGTGCCAGCAGCTTACTCCCTCCCGGGACTAGCGTTAACGAGCAGTACTTC. This translates into CASSLLPPGTSVNEQYF.